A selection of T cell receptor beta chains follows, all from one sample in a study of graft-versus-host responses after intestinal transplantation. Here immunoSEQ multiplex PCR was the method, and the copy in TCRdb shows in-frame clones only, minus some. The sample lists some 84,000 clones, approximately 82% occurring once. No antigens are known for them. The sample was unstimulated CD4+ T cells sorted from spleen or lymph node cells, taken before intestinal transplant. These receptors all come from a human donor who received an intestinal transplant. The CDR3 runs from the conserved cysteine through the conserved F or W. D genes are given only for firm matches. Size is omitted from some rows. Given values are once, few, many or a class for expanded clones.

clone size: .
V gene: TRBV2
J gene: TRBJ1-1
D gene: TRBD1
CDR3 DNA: TGTGCCAGCAGCGGGACAGGGAGGGTGGACACTGAAGCTTTCTTT
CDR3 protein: CASSGTGRVDTEAFF

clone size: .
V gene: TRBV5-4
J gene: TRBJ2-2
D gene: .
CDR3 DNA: TGTGCCAGCAGCCCCTGGGTACAGGAAGACACCGGGGAGCTGTTTTTT
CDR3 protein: CASSPWVQEDTGELFF

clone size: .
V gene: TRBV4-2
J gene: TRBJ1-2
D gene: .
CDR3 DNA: TGTGCCAGCAGCCAAGATCCTGGGGGACTTCCCTATGGCTACACCTTC
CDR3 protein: CASSQDPGGLPYGYTF

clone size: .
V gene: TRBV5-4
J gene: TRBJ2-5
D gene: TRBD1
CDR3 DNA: TGTGCCAGCAGCTTGGGACAGGGGCCACAAGAGACCCAGTACTTC
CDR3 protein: CASSLGQGPQETQYF

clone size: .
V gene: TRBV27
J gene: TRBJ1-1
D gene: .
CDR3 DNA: TGTGCCAGCAGTTTAACGGGGGGGAACACTGAAGCTTTCTTT
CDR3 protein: CASSLTGGNTEAFF

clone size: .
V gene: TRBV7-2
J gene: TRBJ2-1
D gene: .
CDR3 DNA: TGTGCCAGCAGCTTAGTTGTAGGCCGAGGCACCTACAATGAGCAGTTCTTC
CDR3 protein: CASSLVVGRGTYNEQFF

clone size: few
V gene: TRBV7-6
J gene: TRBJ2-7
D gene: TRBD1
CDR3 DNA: TGTGCCAGCAGCTTCAGACAGGGAACCCCCTACGAGCAGTACTTC
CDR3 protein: CASSFRQGTPYEQYF

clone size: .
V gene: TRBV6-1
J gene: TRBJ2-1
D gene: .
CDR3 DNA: TGTGCCAGCAGTGAGGAGGGAAGCTCCTACAATGAGCAGTTCTTC
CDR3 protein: CASSEEGSSYNEQFF

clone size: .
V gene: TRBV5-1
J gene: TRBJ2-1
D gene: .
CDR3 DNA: TGCGCCAGCAGCTTGGGGGGGGACTCCTCGGCTGAGCAGTTCTTC
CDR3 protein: CASSLGGDSSAEQFF

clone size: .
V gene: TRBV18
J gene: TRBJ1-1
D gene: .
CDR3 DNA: TGTGCCAGCTCACCACCGGTGGGCCAGGGGAGCGGTATGAACACTGAAGCTTTCTTT
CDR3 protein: CASSPPVGQGSGMNTEAFF

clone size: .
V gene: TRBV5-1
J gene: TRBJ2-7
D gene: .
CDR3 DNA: TGCGCCAGCAGCTTACGACAGCCCTACGAGCAGTACTTC
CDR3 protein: CASSLRQPYEQYF

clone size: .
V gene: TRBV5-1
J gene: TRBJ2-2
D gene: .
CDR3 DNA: TGCGCCAGCAGCTTGGAACTGTCGACCGGGGAGCTGTTTTTT
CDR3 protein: CASSLELSTGELFF

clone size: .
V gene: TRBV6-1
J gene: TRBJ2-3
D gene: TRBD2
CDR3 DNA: TGTGCCAGCAGTGATCCCGGGGGGGGAGATACGCAGTATTTT
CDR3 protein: CASSDPGGGDTQYF

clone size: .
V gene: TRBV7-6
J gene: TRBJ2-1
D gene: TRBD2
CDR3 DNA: TGTGCCAGCGGAGAGCGGGAATACAATGAGCAGTTCTTC
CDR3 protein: CASGEREYNEQFF

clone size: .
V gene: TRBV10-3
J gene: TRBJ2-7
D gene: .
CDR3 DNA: TGTGCCATCAGGGCGGACTCCGAGCAGTACTTC
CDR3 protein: CAIRADSEQYF

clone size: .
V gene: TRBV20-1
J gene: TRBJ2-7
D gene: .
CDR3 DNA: TGCAGTGCTAGTAGGGACTACGAGCAGTACTTC
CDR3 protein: CSASRDYEQYF

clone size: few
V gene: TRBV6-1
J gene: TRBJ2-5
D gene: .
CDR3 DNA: TGTGCCAGCACCGGAAAGAGGGTGGCTTCCGAGACCCAGTACTTC
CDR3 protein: CASTGKRVASETQYF

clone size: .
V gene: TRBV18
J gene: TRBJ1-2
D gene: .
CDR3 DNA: TGTGCCAGCTCAAAGACATTCGGCTACACCTTC
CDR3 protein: CASSKTFGYTF

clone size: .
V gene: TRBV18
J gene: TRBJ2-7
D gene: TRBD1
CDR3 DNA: TGTGCCAGCTCTCAACAGGGGGCGCGGCTCGACGAGCAGTACTTC
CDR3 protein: CASSQQGARLDEQYF

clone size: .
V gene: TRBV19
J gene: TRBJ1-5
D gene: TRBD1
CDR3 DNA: TGTGCCACAAAGTACGGAGGGGGCGGAAATCAGCCCCAGCATTTT
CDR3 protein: CATKYGGGGNQPQHF

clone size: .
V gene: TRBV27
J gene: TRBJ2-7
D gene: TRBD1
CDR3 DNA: TGTGCCAGCAGCCGGGACAGGGCCTCCTACGAGCAGTACTTC
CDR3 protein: CASSRDRASYEQYF

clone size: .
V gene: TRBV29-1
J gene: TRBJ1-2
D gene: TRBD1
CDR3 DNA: TGCAGCGTCGAAGACAGGGGGCTGGGGTATGGCTACACCTTC
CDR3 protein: CSVEDRGLGYGYTF

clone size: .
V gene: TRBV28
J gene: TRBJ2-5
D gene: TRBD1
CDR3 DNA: TGTGCCAGCAGTGGCTCAAGACCCTATTCGACAGGGGGCGGGAAAGAGACCCAGTACTTC
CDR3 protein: CASSGSRPYSTGGGKETQYF

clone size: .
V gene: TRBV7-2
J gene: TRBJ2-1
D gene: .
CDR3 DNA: TGTGCCAGCAGCTTATACGCGGGTGAGCAGTTCTTC
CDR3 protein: CASSLYAGEQFF

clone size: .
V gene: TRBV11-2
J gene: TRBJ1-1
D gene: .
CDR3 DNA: TGTGCCAGCAGCTTAAAGGGGCGGCCGGGGGGAGAGTCTTTCTTT
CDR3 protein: CASSLKGRPGGESFF

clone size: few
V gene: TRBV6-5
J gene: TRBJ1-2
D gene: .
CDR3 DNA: TGTGCCAGCAGTTACCTTCAGGAGGGCAACTATGGCTACACCTTC
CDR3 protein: CASSYLQEGNYGYTF

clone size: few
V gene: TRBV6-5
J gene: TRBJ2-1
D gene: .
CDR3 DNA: TGTGCCAGCAGGGTTCGCGGGGTCTACAATGAGCAGTTCTTC
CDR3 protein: CASRVRGVYNEQFF

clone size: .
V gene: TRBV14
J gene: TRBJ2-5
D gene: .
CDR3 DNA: TGTGCCAGCAGCCAAGTTTACGCAGGCGGGGAGACCCAGTACTTC
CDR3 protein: CASSQVYAGGETQYF

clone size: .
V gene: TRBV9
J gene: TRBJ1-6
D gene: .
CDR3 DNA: TGTGCCAGCAGCGTAGAGCCAGGTATTAATTCACCCCTCCACTTT
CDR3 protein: CASSVEPGINSPLHF

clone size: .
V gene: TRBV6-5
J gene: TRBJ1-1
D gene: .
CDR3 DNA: TGTGCCAGCAACCGGGGAAGTGGCACTGAAGCTTTCTTT
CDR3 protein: CASNRGSGTEAFF

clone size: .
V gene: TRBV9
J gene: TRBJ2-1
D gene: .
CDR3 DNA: TGTGCCAGCAGCGTCATTTTAGGAGGGCTCGGGAATGAGCAGTTCTTC
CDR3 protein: CASSVILGGLGNEQFF

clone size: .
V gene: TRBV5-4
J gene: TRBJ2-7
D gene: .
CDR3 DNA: TGTGCCAGCAGCCCTACCCTTTTTTCAGGAAACTACGAGCAGTACTTC
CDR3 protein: CASSPTLFSGNYEQYF

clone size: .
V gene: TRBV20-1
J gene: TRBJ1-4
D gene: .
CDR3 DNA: TGCAGTGCTAGAACTCCGCGGGAACTGTTTTTT
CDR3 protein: CSARTPRELFF

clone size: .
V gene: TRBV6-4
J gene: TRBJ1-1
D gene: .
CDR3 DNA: TGTGCCAGCAGTGACTTACCGGCAGAGGTCTTCTTT
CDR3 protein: CASSDLPAEVFF

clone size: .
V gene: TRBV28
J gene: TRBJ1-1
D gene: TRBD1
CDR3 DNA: TGTGCCAGCAACCTCAGGGGGCCCGGCACTGAAGCTTTCTTT
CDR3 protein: CASNLRGPGTEAFF

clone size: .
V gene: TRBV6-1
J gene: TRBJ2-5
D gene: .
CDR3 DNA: TGTGCCAGCAGTGACCCTCACGGGACTTCACAAGAGACCCAGTACTTC
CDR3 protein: CASSDPHGTSQETQYF

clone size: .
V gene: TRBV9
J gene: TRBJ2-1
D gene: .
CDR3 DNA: TGTGCCAGCAGCGTAGGTTCCCGTCTCCCGAATGAGCAGTTCTTC
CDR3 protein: CASSVGSRLPNEQFF

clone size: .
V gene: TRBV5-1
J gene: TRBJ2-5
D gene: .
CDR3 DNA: TGCGCCAGCAGCACCGGGGAACATGGGGAGACCCAGTACTTC
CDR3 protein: CASSTGEHGETQYF

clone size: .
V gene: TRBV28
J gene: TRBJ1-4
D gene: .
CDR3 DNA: TGTGCCAGCAGCCGATACAGGGCTAATGAAAAACTGTTTTTT
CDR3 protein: CASSRYRANEKLFF

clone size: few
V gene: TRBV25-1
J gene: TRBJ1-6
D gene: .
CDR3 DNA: TGTGCCAGCAGTTCGGACAACCTGGTCGGCCCCCTCCACTTT
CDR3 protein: CASSSDNLVGPLHF

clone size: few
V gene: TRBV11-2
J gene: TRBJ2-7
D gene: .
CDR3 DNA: TGTGCCAGCAGCTTTCAGTTGGCCTCCTACGAGCAGTACTTC
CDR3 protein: CASSFQLASYEQYF

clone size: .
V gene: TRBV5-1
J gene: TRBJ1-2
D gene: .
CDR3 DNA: TGCGCCAGCAGCTCGGCAACCGGACAGTATGGCTACACCTTC
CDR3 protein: CASSSATGQYGYTF

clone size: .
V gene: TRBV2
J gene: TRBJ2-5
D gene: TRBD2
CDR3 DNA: TGTGCCAGCAAAGCACTAGCGGGAGGGGGAGAGACCCAGTACTTC
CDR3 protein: CASKALAGGGETQYF

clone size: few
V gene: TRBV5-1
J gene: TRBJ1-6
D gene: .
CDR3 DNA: TGCGCCAGCAGCCAACGAGTAAGCTCCTATAATTCACCCCTCCACTTT
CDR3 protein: CASSQRVSSYNSPLHF

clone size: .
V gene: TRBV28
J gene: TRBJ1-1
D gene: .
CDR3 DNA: TGTGCCAGCAGTTTAATGGGCCGCGCGAACACTGAAGCTTTCTTT
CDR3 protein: CASSLMGRANTEAFF

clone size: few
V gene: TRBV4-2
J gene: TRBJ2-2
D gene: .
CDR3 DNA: TGTGCCAGCAGCCAGAAGGCGGGGACGAACACCGGGGAGCTGTTTTTT
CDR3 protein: CASSQKAGTNTGELFF

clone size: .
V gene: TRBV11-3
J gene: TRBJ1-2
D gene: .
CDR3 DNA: TGTGCCAGCAGCTCACCGGGATGGGTCCTTAAACATGGCTACACCTTC
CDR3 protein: CASSSPGWVLKHGYTF

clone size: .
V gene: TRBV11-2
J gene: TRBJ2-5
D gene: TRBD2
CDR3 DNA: TGTGCCAGCAGCGGGACGCGTAGCGGGAGTCAGACCCAGTACTTC
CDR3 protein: CASSGTRSGSQTQYF

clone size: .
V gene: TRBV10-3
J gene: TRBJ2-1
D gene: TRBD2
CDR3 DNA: TGTGCCATCACCTCACTAGCGGGAGGCTACAATGAGCAGTTCTTC
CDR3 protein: CAITSLAGGYNEQFF

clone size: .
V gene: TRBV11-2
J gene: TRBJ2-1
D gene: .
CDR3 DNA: TGTGCCAGTGTTAGGAGCTCCTACAATGAGCAGTTCTTC
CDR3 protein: CASVRSSYNEQFF

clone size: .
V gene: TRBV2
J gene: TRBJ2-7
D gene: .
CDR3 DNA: TGTGCCAGCAACGGGGGTCCCTACGAGCAGTACTTC
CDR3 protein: CASNGGPYEQYF

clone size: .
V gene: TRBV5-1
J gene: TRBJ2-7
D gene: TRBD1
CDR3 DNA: TGCGCCAGCAGCTTGGGTCCGGGACAGGGGTCCTCTCCCTACGAGCAGTACTTC
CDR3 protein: CASSLGPGQGSSPYEQYF

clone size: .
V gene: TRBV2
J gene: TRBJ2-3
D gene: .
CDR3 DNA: TGTGCCAGCAGTCGCGGACTCTCCACAGATACGCAGTATTTT
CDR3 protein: CASSRGLSTDTQYF

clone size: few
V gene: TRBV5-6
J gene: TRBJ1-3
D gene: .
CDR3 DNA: TGTGCCAGCAGCTTGATAGCTGGAAACACCATATATTTT
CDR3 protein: CASSLIAGNTIYF

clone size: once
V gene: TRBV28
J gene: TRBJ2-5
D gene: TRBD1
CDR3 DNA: TGTGCCAGCAGTCAGCGGACAGGGGCAGAGACCCAGTACTTC
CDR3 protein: CASSQRTGAETQYF

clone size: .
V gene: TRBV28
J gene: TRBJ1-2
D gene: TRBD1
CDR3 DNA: TGTGCCATCTCCGGGACAGGGGACTATGGCTACACCTTC
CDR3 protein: CAISGTGDYGYTF

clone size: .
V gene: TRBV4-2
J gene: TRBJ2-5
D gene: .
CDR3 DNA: TGTGCCAGCGATTTCCGGGACTCCAGGGAGACCCAGTACTTC
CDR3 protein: CASDFRDSRETQYF

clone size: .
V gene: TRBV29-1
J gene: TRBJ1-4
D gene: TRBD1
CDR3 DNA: TGCAGCGTTGAAGATACAGGGGGCTATGAAAAACTGTTTTTT
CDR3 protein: CSVEDTGGYEKLFF

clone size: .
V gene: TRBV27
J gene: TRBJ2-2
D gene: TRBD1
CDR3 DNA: TGTGCCAGCAGTATACACGGGACAGGGGGGTCTGCCGGGGAGCTGTTTTTT
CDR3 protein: CASSIHGTGGSAGELFF

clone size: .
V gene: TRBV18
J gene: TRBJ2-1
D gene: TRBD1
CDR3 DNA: TGTGCCAGCTCACCACCGTCTCAGGGGGCCTACAATGAGCAGTTCTTC
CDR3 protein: CASSPPSQGAYNEQFF